Listed below are T cell receptor beta chains from one sample, sequenced in a study of blood T cell repertoires in COVID-19. Measured with immunoSEQ multiplex PCR; TCRdb has only the in-frame clones, and not every one. Here the sample spans roughly 240,000 clones, about 82% being singletons. The material sequenced was peripheral blood. The receptors here all came from an elderly woman with COVID-19, enrolled during active disease. Each CDR3 is given with its conserved first and last residue. Clone size is given for some rows only: seen once, a few or many times, or a class if the clone is expanded.

>TRBV19|.
CASKQGSNQPQHF
>TRBV7-2|.
CASSLTSGGAWDTQYF
>TRBV5-1|.
CASSLPTDTQYF
>TRBV7-2|.
CASSSDRGRQSPLHF
>TRBV5-1|.
CASSQQPGGGGNYGYTF
>TRBV3-1/TRBV3-2|.
CASSPPGQRFLDYGYTF
>TRBV6-2/TRBV6-3|.
CASSSLFVGGANTGELFF
>TRBV28|once
CASRKPTGNQPQHF
>TRBV10-2|.
CASMKTGKGWNEQFF
>TRBV6-4|.
CASSAGLAGEGEQFF
>TRBV18|.
CASSPYTGVGEQFF
>TRBV2|few
CASSLLEEDTQYF
>TRBV11-1|.
CASSPAYEQYF
>TRBV10-3|.
CAIRGTGTGSSYNEQFF
>TRBV7-2|.
CASSSGLASYTGELFF
>TRBV4-3|.
CASSQDWTGHYGYTF
>TRBV2|.
CASSPLAGGYEQYF
>TRBV2|.
CASNGQGREKLFF
>TRBV6-5|.
CASTTGGPNQPQHF
>TRBV2|.
CASISGRSGTQYF
>TRBV6-5|.
CASSWDRGGEKLFF
>TRBV27|.
CASRKVGGNTDTQYF
>TRBV15|.
CATSSDREGRVTEAFF
>TRBV18|once
CASSPPMGGMNTEAFF
>TRBV5-4|.
CASSTGLAGEGEQFF
>TRBV15|.
CATSRDRTRGNTEAFF
>TRBV30|.
CAWSIWPYGYTF
>TRBV24-1|once
CATSDDTPGQGIYGYTF
>TRBV7-2|.
CASSKQGPYGYTF
>TRBV27|.
CASRRQRSYNSPLHF
>TRBV11-2|.
CASSQGVNYGYTF
>TRBV5-6|.
CASSAGTGGYRGYTF
>TRBV6-2/TRBV6-3|once
CASSYRSGGSDTQYF
>TRBV14|.
CASSQWGGETQYF
>TRBV6-5|.
CASTTPTGETQYF
>TRBV4-2|.
CASSHGSASGQHNEQFF
>TRBV13|.
CASSQTGNQYF
>TRBV2|.
CASSVQATGELFF
>TRBV5-6|few
CASSERQGADYGYTF
>TRBV7-2|.
CASSLATGTEAFF
>TRBV10-3|once
CAIGADRGNQPQHF
>TRBV5-4|.
CASSRGIGGTEAFF
>TRBV15|few
CATSRDLAVEAFF
>TRBV7-2|.
CASSSQGNLNQPQHF
>TRBV6-5|.
CASSRQGLFTNTIYF
>TRBV2|.
CATGRQGADYGYTF
>TRBV21-1|.
CASSPRYIYRGLNEKLFF
>TRBV7-8|few
CASSLQAGYTF
>TRBV7-9|.
CASSPGQANEKLFF
>TRBV12-3/TRBV12-4|.
CASSIRDRGDYTF
>TRBV3-1/TRBV3-2|once
CASSLGLYYNSPLHF